This T cell receptor beta chain derives from a study of shared clonotypes between healthy human individuals. Assay used: immunoSEQ multiplex PCR; TCRdb lists only in-frame clones, some missing. The profile shows about 1.1 million clones, approximately 75% of them singletons. The sequenced sample was memory CD4+ T cells from PBMCs. Subset noted: CD45RA-negative fraction. The source of this sequence is a man between 18 and 35 years old in good health. Some clones in this sample may be carry-over from other donors' samples.

The CDR3 DNA reads TGTGCCAGCTCACATACAAATAGCAATCAGCCCCAGCATTTT. Its protein is CASSHTNSNQPQHF. V usage is TRBV18 and J usage is TRBJ1-5; D not resolved. CDR3 size: 14 residues. Germline V lookup: CDR1 KGHSH, CDR2 LQKENI. V lost 4 bases, J lost 0 bases, and 7 bases lay in between.